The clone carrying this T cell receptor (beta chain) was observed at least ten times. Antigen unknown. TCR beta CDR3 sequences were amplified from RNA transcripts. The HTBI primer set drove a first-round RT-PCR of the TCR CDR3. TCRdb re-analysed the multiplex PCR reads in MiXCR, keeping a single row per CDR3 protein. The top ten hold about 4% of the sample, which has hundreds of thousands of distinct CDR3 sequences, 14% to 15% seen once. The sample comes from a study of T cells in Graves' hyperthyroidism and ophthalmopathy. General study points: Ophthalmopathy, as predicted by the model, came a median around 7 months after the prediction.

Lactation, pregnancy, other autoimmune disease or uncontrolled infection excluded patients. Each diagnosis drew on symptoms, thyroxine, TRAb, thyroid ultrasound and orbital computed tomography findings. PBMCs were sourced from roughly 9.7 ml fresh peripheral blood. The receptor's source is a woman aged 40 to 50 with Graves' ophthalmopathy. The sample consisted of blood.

CDR3 bases: TGTGCCACCAGTGAGACGCGGGCCGGAGGCTACACCTTC. This gives the protein CATSETRAGGYTF. The chain couples TRBV24-1 to TRBJ1-2, with unresolved D. The germline CDR1 and CDR2 sequences are KGHDR and SFDVKD. With 4 bases removed from V and 8 bases from J, the gap between germline ends came to 13 bases. The CDR3 covers 13 residues.